One and the same sample provided the 30 T cell receptor beta chains below, sequenced in a study of vaccination effects on CD4 cells after COVID-19. No antigens are known for them. Assay used: immunoSEQ multiplex PCR; TCRdb lists only in-frame clones, some missing. Of about 40,000 clones in the sample, approximately 70% were seen once. Culture proceeded for more than nine days, and CD4+ T cells were then isolated. Each person got two doses of an mRNA SARS-CoV-2 vaccine, BNT162b2 or mRNA-1273. Sequenced material: CD4+ T cells from PBMCs cultured without peptide, taken after COVID-19 vaccination. These receptors were collected from a human donor who received a COVID-19 vaccine.

The sample holds a few counts of this clone. This chain joins TRBV5-1 and TRBJ2-1, with TRBD2 matching over 9 bases. V was pared by 1 base and J by 8 bases, with 7 bases of the junction left unmatched. The CDR3 has 15 residues. Germline assignment: CDR1 SGHRS and CDR2 YFSETQ. CDR3 nucleotides: TGCGCCAGCAGCTTGAGCGGGGGGCGCGTGTATGAGCAGTTCTTC. This gives the protein CASSLSGGRVYEQFF. Drawing the rest from reference TRBV5-1 and TRBJ2-1, the complete variable domain is KAGVTQTPRYLIKTRGQQVTLSCSPISGHRSVSWYQQTPGQGLQFLFEYFSETQRNKGNFPGRFSGRQFSNSRSEMNVSTLELGDSALYLCASSLSGGRVYEQFFGPGTRLTVL.

The chain couples TRBV6-5 to TRBJ1-2, with unresolved D. This CDR3 is built from 13 residues. V shed 9 bases and J shed 2 bases, with 13 bases lying between them. CDR1 and CDR2 (germline): MNHEY, SVGAGI. The CDR3 spells CASRNTENYGYTF. The CDR3 bases are TGTGCCAGTCGAAACACAGAAAACTATGGCTACACCTTC.

This chain uses TRBV29-1 with TRBJ2-7; D is possibly TRBD1 (6 bases). The CDR3 loop spans 14 amino acids. Germline V gene sequence: CDR1 SQVTM, CDR2 ANQGSEA. The germline V and J ends were trimmed by 4 bases and 0 bases, with 13 bases remaining between them. The CDR3 coding sequence is TGCAGCGTTGCGACAGGCGTCGCCTCCTACGAGCAGTACTTC. It codes for CSVATGVASYEQYF.

DNA for the CDR3: TGTGCCAGCAGCGTCAATCGGGGCGCTAACTATGGCTACACCTTC. This sequence encodes CASSVNRGANYGYTF. The rearrangement uses TRBV7-2 and TRBJ1-2; tentative D call: TRBD1 (5 bases). The V end was cut by 5 bases, the J end by 0 bases, with 13 bases between. The germline V gene encodes CDR1 SGHTA and CDR2 FQGNSA. The CDR3 spans 15 residues. Based on the CDR3 plus reference TRBV7-2 and TRBJ1-2, the full variable domain is GAGVSQSPSNKVTEKGKDVELRCDPISGHTALYWYRQSLGQGLEFLIYFQGNSAPDKSGLPSDRFSAERTGGSVSTLTIQRTQQEDSAVYLCASSVNRGANYGYTFGSGTRLTVV.

V gene TRBV3-1 (or the pseudogene TRBV3-2) combines with J gene TRBJ1-2; 7 bases match TRBD1. Germline V CDR1 and CDR2: LGHDT, YNNKEL (reference sequence). This CDR3 has 15 amino acids. Trimming cost V 3 bases and J 7 bases; bases outside gene matches: 11. The CDR3 DNA sequence: TGTGCCAGCAGCCACCCACAGGGGCCCGACCGTGGCTACACCTTC. Translated: CASSHPQGPDRGYTF.

V and J are TRBV25-1 and TRBJ1-2, with D unresolved. Trimming removed 6 bases at V and 0 bases at J, with 8 bases between. This CDR3 is built from 13 residues. Germline V CDR1 and CDR2: MGHDK, SYGVNS. CDR3 in amino acids: CASRHPANYGYTF. CDR3 nucleotide sequence: TGTGCCAGCAGGCACCCAGCTAACTATGGCTACACCTTC.

This clone was observed a few times. This chain links TRBV12-5 with TRBJ1-5, with a possible D match to TRBD1 (5 bases). The CDR3 has 16 residues. Trimming stripped 2 bases from V and 9 bases from J, with 20 bases between. The V gene's germline CDR1 is LGHNT and CDR2 FRNRAP. Written as DNA, the CDR3 is TGTGCTAGTGGTTTGAGGCCAGGGTCGGTTTCTGGGCCCCAGCATTTT. Amino acids: CASGLRPGSVSGPQHF.

V usage is TRBV9 and J usage is TRBJ1-2; D ambiguous. Germline V gene data show CDR1 as SGDLS and CDR2 as YYNGEE. Trimming cost V 3 bases and J 8 bases, with 23 bases left between them. The CDR3 is 16 amino acids. The CDR3 nucleotides are TGTGCCAGCAGCGGAGACCCCGACCCACGAAATCGGGGCTACACCTTC. Encoded protein: CASSGDPDPRNRGYTF.

This chain joins TRBV7-8 and TRBJ1-6, with no clear D. This CDR3 region has 14 residues. Per germline, CDR1 SGHVS and CDR2 FQNEAQ. V dropped 2 bases and J dropped 7 bases, with 9 bases sitting between them. CDR3 bases: TGTGCCAGCAGCTTATTCGGCGGCAATTCACCCCTCCACTTT. Residues: CASSLFGGNSPLHF. Full variable domain (missing parts from reference TRBV7-8 and TRBJ1-6): GAGVSQSPRYKVAKRGQDVALRCDPISGHVSLFWYQQALGQGPEFLTYFQNEAQLDKSGLPSDRFFAERPEGSVSTLKIQRTQQEDSAVYLCASSLFGGNSPLHFGNGTRLTVT.

This clone appeared a few times. The genes are TRBV7-2 and TRBJ2-1; TRBD2 aligns across 8 bases. Germline V CDR1 and CDR2: SGHTA, FQGNSA. The CDR3 spans 15 residues. J lost 15 bases, V lost 5 bases, and 18 bases had no gene match. CDR3 loop: CASSTRALGAGGGFF. Here the CDR3 DNA reads TGTGCCAGCAGCACCCGAGCGTTGGGTGCGGGAGGAGGGTTCTTC.

J is TRBJ2-7 and V is TRBV4-1; 9 nucleotides align to TRBD1. This CDR3 contains 16 residues. CDR1 is MGHRA and CDR2 is YSYEKL in the germline V gene. The J segment lost 1 base and the V segment lost 3 bases, leaving 7 bases of the junction unmatched. The CDR3 DNA reads TGCGCCAGCAGCCAGGGCACAGGGGGCGCGTCCTACGAGCAGTACTTC. Protein sequence: CASSQGTGGASYEQYF.

This chain links TRBV5-1 with TRBJ2-5; D remains ambiguous. Looked up from germline, CDR1 is SGHRS and CDR2 is YFSETQ. The CDR3 extends over 14 amino acids. V was trimmed by 2 bases and J by 2 bases, leaving 10 bases between them. Here the CDR3 reads CASSLGSVQETQYF. The CDR3 DNA sequence: TGCGCCAGCAGCTTAGGGTCAGTTCAAGAGACCCAGTACTTC. Combining the CDR3 with reference TRBV5-1 and TRBJ2-5 gives the whole variable domain KAGVTQTPRYLIKTRGQQVTLSCSPISGHRSVSWYQQTPGQGLQFLFEYFSETQRNKGNFPGRFSGRQFSNSRSEMNVSTLELGDSALYLCASSLGSVQETQYFGPGTRLLVL.

This clone came up a few times. The chain employs TRBV5-1 and TRBJ2-5; TRBD2 matches 8 bases. Germline loops: CDR1 SGHRS, CDR2 YFSETQ. Losses at the gene ends were 7 bases for V and 2 bases for J; bases not matched to a gene: 1. The CDR3 extends over 12 amino acids. As DNA, the CDR3 is TGCGCCAGCCGGGAGGGGCAAGAGACCCAGTACTTC. Translated: CASREGQETQYF.

The sample holds a few counts of this clone. The chain recombines TRBV11-2 with TRBJ1-3; D not certain. V lost 1 base, J lost 0 bases, and 4 bases lay in between. The CDR3 covers 14 residues. The germline CDR1 and CDR2 sequences are SGHAT and FQNNGV. CDR3 sequence reads: CASSLGSSGNTIYF. The CDR3 DNA follows: TGTGCCAGCAGCTTAGGCAGCTCTGGAAACACCATATATTTT.

The chain links TRBV5-1 to TRBJ2-6; a possible D gene is TRBD1 (6 bases). V was shortened by 2 bases and J by 4 bases, with 13 bases between the two germline ends. Germline V gene data show CDR1 as SGHRS and CDR2 as YFSETQ. CDR3 length: 16 amino acids. This chain's CDR3 is CASSFNRARGANVLTF. CDR3 in DNA: TGCGCCAGCAGCTTCAACAGGGCCAGGGGGGCCAACGTCCTGACTTTC.

This chain joins TRBV5-1 and TRBJ1-2; possibly TRBD1 for D (5 bases). The germline V gene encodes CDR1 SGHRS and CDR2 YFSETQ. The CDR3 runs 13 residues. V lost 4 bases and J 6 bases, leaving 13 bases between the germline ends. The CDR3 DNA is TGCGCCAGCAGCCCCGCTCAGGGTAATGGCTACACCTTC. Amino acid sequence: CASSPAQGNGYTF.

This clone turned up a few times. This chain connects TRBV5-1 to TRBJ1-1; 9 bases fit TRBD1. Germline V gene lookup returns CDR1 SGHRS and CDR2 YFSETQ. J lost 7 bases, V lost 5 bases, and 9 bases had no gene match. There are 14 residues in the CDR3. The CDR3 reads CASSLNGQGLEAFF. The CDR3 nucleotides read TGCGCCAGCAGTTTAAATGGACAGGGGCTTGAAGCTTTCTTT. Supplemented by reference TRBV5-1 and TRBJ1-1, the full variable domain reads KAGVTQTPRYLIKTRGQQVTLSCSPISGHRSVSWYQQTPGQGLQFLFEYFSETQRNKGNFPGRFSGRQFSNSRSEMNVSTLELGDSALYLCASSLNGQGLEAFFGQGTRLTVV.

The chain links TRBV18 to TRBJ1-1; 7 nucleotides line up with TRBD1. Trimming removed 3 bases from V and 11 bases from J; junction bases left unmatched: 9. CDR1 KGHSH and CDR2 LQKENI come from the germline V gene. There are 13 residues in the CDR3. CDR3 residues: CASSPGSGTAAFF. CDR3 nucleotides: TGTGCCAGCTCACCGGGGTCGGGGACAGCTGCTTTCTTT.

This chain connects TRBV3-1 (or the pseudogene TRBV3-2) to TRBJ1-5; D gene ambiguous. V was shortened by 1 base and J by 5 bases, with 12 bases between the two germline ends. The CDR3 has 15 amino acids. CDR1 is LGHDT and CDR2 is YNNKEL in the germline V gene (reference sequence). The CDR3 spells CASSQALGLHQPQHF. For the CDR3, the DNA is TGTGCCAGCAGCCAAGCGTTAGGGCTTCATCAGCCCCAGCATTTT.

The chain combines TRBV14 with TRBJ2-3, with 7 bases aligning to TRBD2. V dropped 4 bases and J dropped 2; count of bases not matched to a gene: 9. The CDR3 is made up of 16 amino acids. Looked up from germline, CDR1 is SGHDN and CDR2 is FVKESK. CDR3 sequence reads: CASSPTAGSLTDTQYF. CDR3 sequence (DNA): TGTGCCAGCAGCCCCACAGCGGGGTCCCTCACAGATACGCAGTATTTT.

The rearrangement joins TRBV11-1 to TRBJ2-3, with a possible D match to TRBD1 (5 bases). Between the trimmed V and J ends, which lost 5 bases and 1 base, there was a span of 16 bases. This CDR3 contains 16 residues. The V gene's germline CDR1 is SGHAT and CDR2 FQDESV (reference sequence). The CDR3 sequence: CASSLQGLMGTDTQYF. CDR3 DNA: TGTGCCAGCAGCCTTCAGGGTCTGATGGGCACAGATACGCAGTATTTT.

CDR3 coding DNA: TGTGCCAGCAGTGACAGGGTAGTGGGAAATGAAAAACTGTTTTTT. It encodes CASSDRVVGNEKLFF. The chain links TRBV6-6 to TRBJ1-4, with 7 bases lining up with TRBD1. The CDR3 runs 15 residues. J gave up 5 bases and V 5 bases, and 8 bases lay outside the gene matches. Looked up from germline, CDR1 is MNHNY and CDR2 is SVGAGI (reference sequence).

The CDR3 sequence is CASRYELAGALDEQFF. Written as DNA, the CDR3 is TGCGCCAGCAGATACGAACTAGCGGGAGCTTTAGATGAGCAGTTCTTC. The chain joins TRBV5-1 to TRBJ2-1; 11 bases match TRBD2. The junction had 12 bases not matched to a gene; V was cut back by 5 bases and J by 8 bases. The CDR3 has 16 residues. Per germline, CDR1 SGHRS and CDR2 YFSETQ.

This chain links TRBV11-2 with TRBJ2-1; TRBD2 might be the D (6 bases). CDR3 length: 12 residues. Between the trimmed V and J ends, which lost 5 bases and 6 bases, there was a span of 8 bases. Germline loops: CDR1 SGHAT, CDR2 FQNNGV. The CDR3 DNA sequence: TGTGCCAGCAGCCCGACTAGCAATGAGCAGTTCTTC. Protein product: CASSPTSNEQFF. Looking up the rest from reference TRBV11-2 and TRBJ2-1 gives the full variable domain: EAGVAQSPRYKIIEKRQSVAFWCNPISGHATLYWYQQILGQGPKLLIQFQNNGVVDDSQLPKDRFSAERLKGVDSTLKIQPAKLEDSAVYLCASSPTSNEQFFGPGTRLTVL.

J is TRBJ2-7 and V is TRBV6-5; D not resolved. V lost 3 bases and J 7 bases, leaving 13 bases between the germline ends. The germline V gene encodes CDR1 MNHEY and CDR2 SVGAGI. The CDR3 extends over 13 amino acids. Written as DNA, the CDR3 is TGTGCCAGCAGTTATAATCTCTTGGGTGAGCAGTACTTC. Translated: CASSYNLLGEQYF.

This clone has only a few counts. The chain recombines TRBV4-2 with TRBJ2-5; the match to TRBD2 covers 12 bases. Looked up from germline, CDR1 is LGHNA and CDR2 is YNFKEQ. The CDR3 runs 18 residues. Losses at the gene ends were 0 bases for V and 2 bases for J; bases not matched to a gene: 7. The CDR3 region is CASSQEASGGVEQETQYF. Here the CDR3 DNA reads TGTGCCAGCAGCCAAGAGGCTAGCGGGGGGGTGGAACAAGAGACCCAGTACTTC.

The rearrangement joins TRBV3-1 (or the pseudogene TRBV3-2) to TRBJ2-1, with D maybe TRBD1 (6 bases). The CDR3 runs to 14 residues. Between the trimmed V and J ends, which lost 2 bases and 6 bases, there was a span of 11 bases. The germline gives CDR1 LGHDT, CDR2 YNNKEL (reference sequence). CDR3 sequence: CASSQTRGSNEQFF. The DNA for the CDR3 is TGTGCCAGCAGCCAAACGAGGGGGAGCAATGAGCAGTTCTTC.

The rearrangement links TRBV3-1 (or the pseudogene TRBV3-2) to TRBJ1-3, with D unclear. The CDR3 loop spans 12 amino acids. Germline V gene lookup returns CDR1 LGHDT and CDR2 YNNKEL (reference sequence). Trimming left V 1 base short and J 7 bases short, with 5 bases between. This chain's CDR3 is CASSQGRNTIYF. Here the CDR3 DNA reads TGTGCCAGCAGCCAAGGTCGGAACACCATATATTTT.

This chain uses TRBV6-5 with TRBJ2-1; D is unresolved. Germline-derived CDR1 and CDR2 are MNHEY and SVGAGI. There are 11 residues in the CDR3. The ends were cut back, 2 bases at V and 7 bases at J, with 3 bases in the middle. DNA of the CDR3: TGTGCCAGCAGTTACCTGAATGAGCAGTTCTTC. Protein: CASSYLNEQFF.

The chain is built from TRBV5-4 and TRBJ2-3; 11 bases fit TRBD2. The CDR3 has 15 residues. Losses at the gene ends were 4 bases for V and 6 bases for J; bases not matched to a gene: 7. Germline V gives CDR1 SGHNT, CDR2 YYREEE (reference sequence). The CDR3 nucleotides are TGTGCCAGCAGCATAGCGGGGGGGGCCGCGGATACGCAGTATTTT. Its protein is CASSIAGGAADTQYF.